Below, 24 T cell receptor beta chains from the same sample are listed, as sequenced in a study of patients and donors after allogeneic stem cell transplantation. TCRdb processed the RT-PCR reads anew with MiXCR; each CDR3 protein has one entry. The sample includes 200,000 to 250,000 distinct CDR3 sequences, 14% seen only once; the top ten take around a tenth. The sample consisted of blood, either unsorted or a sorted T cell fraction (not recorded which). The receptor source for this set is a human donor who was either an allogeneic HSCT recipient or a stem cell or donor lymphocyte infusion donor (not recorded which). It is not recorded whose cells these are; they may come from a transplant donor.

The chain combines TRBV18 with TRBJ2-5, with 10 bases that match TRBD2. V dropped 5 bases and J dropped 5; count of bases not matched to a gene: 8. CDR1 and CDR2 (germline): KGHSH, LQKENI. The length of the CDR3 is 15 residues. This CDR3 is CASSSSGRPGETQYF. CDR3 nucleotides: TGTGCCAGCTCAAGTAGCGGGAGGCCAGGGGAGACCCAGTACTTC.

This clonotype was found many times. The chain links TRBV20-1 to TRBJ2-3, with D possibly being TRBD2 (6 bases). This CDR3 comprises 15 residues. V was trimmed by 0 bases and J by 4 bases, leaving 14 bases between them. The germline CDR1 and CDR2 sequences are DFQATT and SNEGSKA (reference sequence). In DNA, the CDR3 is TGCAGTGCTAGAGATGTAAGGGAGGTTCCAGATACGCAGTATTTT. Translated: CSARDVREVPDTQYF.

This clonotype has at least ten counts. The genes are TRBV6-5 and TRBJ1-6; D call uncertain. The V gene's germline CDR1 is MNHEY and CDR2 SVGAGI. CDR3 length: 14 amino acids. Trimming shortened V by 2 bases and J by 7 bases, and 9 bases separated the two germline ends. CDR3 sequence: CASSYTGINSPLHF. The CDR3 nucleotides are TGTGCCAGCAGTTACACTGGCATCAATTCACCCCTCCACTTT.

The chain uses TRBV18 and TRBJ1-1; D might be TRBD1 (5 bases). Germline CDR1 reads KGHSH; CDR2 reads LQKENI. This CDR3 spans 16 amino acids. V lost 4 bases and J lost 0, with 15 bases in between. CDR3 in DNA: TGTGCCAGCTCACAGCTGTGGGGGGACCTGAACACTGAAGCTTTCTTT. Residues: CASSQLWGDLNTEAFF. Complete variable domain (other parts from reference TRBV18 and TRBJ1-1): NAGVMQNPRHLVRRRGQEARLRCSPMKGHSHVYWYRQLPEEGLKFMVYLQKENIIDESGMPKERFSAEFPKEGPSILRIQQVVRGDSAAYFCASSQLWGDLNTEAFFGQGTRLTVV.

The J gene is TRBJ1-2, the V gene TRBV7-2; 7 nucleotides match TRBD1. CDR3 length: 16 amino acids. Germline assignment: CDR1 SGHTA and CDR2 FQGNSA. V gave up 3 bases and J gave up 8 bases; unmatched junction bases: 15. CDR3 bases: TGTGCCAGCAGCTTTAACAGGGGCCACTTGGATCGAGGCTACACCTTC. Translation gives CASSFNRGHLDRGYTF.

This chain joins TRBV4-2 and TRBJ2-7; D gene uncertain. V was cut by 1 base and J by 2 bases, with 12 bases left in between. Germline V gives CDR1 LGHNA, CDR2 YNFKEQ. The CDR3 has 15 amino acids. This CDR3 is CASSQAVRLPYEQYF. The DNA of the CDR3 is TGTGCCAGCAGCCAAGCCGTGCGGCTGCCCTACGAGCAGTACTTC.

This clonotype was picked up many times. The chain couples TRBV29-1 to TRBJ2-5; perhaps TRBD2 as D (6 bases). The germline V gene has CDR1 SQVTM and CDR2 ANQGSEA. V was trimmed by 0 bases and J by 0 bases, leaving 14 bases between them. This CDR3 spans 16 amino acids. CDR3 sequence reads: CSVEDRASANQETQYF. In DNA form, the CDR3 reads TGCAGCGTTGAAGATCGGGCTAGCGCGAACCAAGAGACCCAGTACTTC.

In its sample, this clonotype was seen many times. The chain recombines TRBV29-1 with TRBJ1-2, with 7 positions matching TRBD1. Losses at the gene ends were 5 bases for V and 9 bases for J; bases not matched to a gene: 9. The CDR3 covers 12 residues. Germline CDR1 reads SQVTM; CDR2 reads ANQGSEA. The CDR3 nucleotides read TGCAGCGTTATGGGACAGTCAGGCAGCTACACCTTC. Translation: CSVMGQSGSYTF.

This clonotype turned up a few times. The chain couples TRBV11-2 to TRBJ1-1; D gene uncertain. This CDR3 is built from 14 residues. V was trimmed by 5 bases and J by 10 bases, leaving 20 bases between them. Germline V gene sequence: CDR1 SGHAT, CDR2 FQNNGV. The CDR3 loop is CASSRAGFELRAFF. In nucleotides, the CDR3 is TGTGCCAGCAGCCGCGCGGGGTTCGAATTACGAGCTTTCTTT.

This clonotype was seen a handful of times. V and J are TRBV6-2 or TRBV6-3 and TRBJ2-2; tentatively, D is TRBD1 (6 bases). The germline V and J ends were trimmed by 0 bases and 0 bases, with 8 bases remaining between them. CDR1 and CDR2 from the germline V gene are MNHEY and SVGEGT. The CDR3 is 16 amino acids. The CDR3: CASSYSDRPNTGELFF. The CDR3 region has the DNA TGTGCCAGCAGTTACTCGGACAGACCGAACACCGGGGAGCTGTTTTTT.

This clonotype was seen a few times. The gene calls are TRBV28 and TRBJ2-7; TRBD2 matches at 7 bases. The CDR3 consists of 15 residues. Germline values: CDR1 MDHEN, CDR2 SYDVKM. The V and J ends lost 5 bases and 4 bases, in that order; junction bases with no gene match: 11. As DNA, the CDR3 is TGTGCCAGCAGTGGGGAGGGTGAGATTCGGTACGAGCAGTACTTC. It translates to CASSGEGEIRYEQYF.

This clonotype showed up just a few times. This chain joins TRBV3-1 and TRBJ2-5; 8 bases are shared with TRBD1. The CDR3 consists of 16 residues. V shed 4 bases and J 0 bases; nucleotides not matched to a gene: 7. CDR1 LGHDT and CDR2 YNNKEL come from the germline V gene (reference sequence). The CDR3 loop reads CASSLFGTGDQETQYF. CDR3 sequence (DNA): TGTGCCAGCAGCCTATTTGGGACAGGAGACCAAGAGACCCAGTACTTC.

In DNA form, the CDR3 reads TGTGCCAGCCGAGCTCTTTCTAGTCAGGGGACCCAGTACTTC. Protein sequence: CASRALSSQGTQYF. The chain joins TRBV2 to TRBJ2-5; maybe TRBD1 (5 bases). The V end lost 8 bases, the J end lost 7 bases, and 20 bases lay between the germline ends. The CDR3 runs to 14 residues. The V gene's germline CDR1 is SNHLY and CDR2 FYNNEI. The variable domain in full, with the rest retrieved from reference TRBV2 and TRBJ2-5, is EPEVTQTPSHQVTQMGQEVILRCVPISNHLYFYWYRQILGQKVEFLVSFYNNEISEKSEIFDDQFSVERPDGSNFTLKIRSTKLEDSAMYFCASRALSSQGTQYFGPGTRLLVL.

There are a few counts of this clonotype. The V call is TRBV29-1, the J call TRBJ2-7; no clear D. V was cut by 5 bases and J by 0 bases, with 8 bases left in between. The CDR3 covers 12 residues. In germline, CDR1 is SQVTM, CDR2 ANQGSEA. The CDR3 is CSVSRSSYEQYF. The CDR3 DNA is TGCAGCGTTTCACGGAGCTCCTACGAGCAGTACTTC.

This clonotype was picked up many times. CDR3 region: CASSFGRTVVSPLHF. CDR3 DNA sequence: TGTGCCAGCAGCTTTGGGCGGACTGTGGTATCACCCCTCCACTTT. This chain connects TRBV7-2 to TRBJ1-6; D not certain. V was clipped by 3 bases and J by 10 bases, with 16 bases between them. CDR1 is SGHTA and CDR2 is FQGNSA in the germline V gene. CDR3 length: 15 residues.

The chain has TRBV2 and TRBJ2-3, with D possibly being TRBD1 (5 bases). This CDR3 comprises 16 residues. The V gene lost 6 bases and the J gene lost 1 base, with 17 bases spanning the gap. Germline V gene lookup returns CDR1 SNHLY and CDR2 FYNNEI. CDR3 amino acids: CASSLQENVGTDTQYF. CDR3 nucleotides: TGTGCCAGCAGCCTACAGGAGAATGTAGGCACAGATACGCAGTATTTT.

This clonotype was detected many times. This chain uses TRBV12-3 or TRBV12-4 with TRBJ1-1, with TRBD1 as a possible D gene (6 bases). The length of the CDR3 is 15 residues. Between the trimmed V and J ends, which lost 6 bases and 2 bases, there was a span of 16 bases. The CDR3, as DNA: TGTGCCAGCAGAGACAACAGGGAGATCAACACTGAAGCTTTCTTT. This gives the protein CASRDNREINTEAFF.

This chain links TRBV25-1 with TRBJ2-3; D call uncertain. CDR3 size: 15 residues. V gave up 0 bases and J gave up 0 bases, with 7 bases separating them. The V gene's germline CDR1 is MGHDK and CDR2 SYGVNS. This chain's CDR3 is CASSEYPLSTDTQYF. The CDR3 nucleotides read TGTGCCAGCAGTGAATATCCCCTGAGCACAGATACGCAGTATTTT.

Only a few counts were recorded for this clonotype. The genes are TRBV12-3 or TRBV12-4 and TRBJ2-5; tentative D call: TRBD1 (6 bases). The ends were cut back, 1 base at V and 5 bases at J, with 14 bases in the middle. The CDR3 is 15 residues long. The CDR3 reads CASSLEAGVGETQYF. In nucleotides, the CDR3 is TGTGCCAGCAGTTTAGAGGCAGGGGTCGGGGAGACCCAGTACTTC.

In this sample, this clonotype turned up many times. V and J are TRBV27 and TRBJ1-4; 10 positions match TRBD1. This CDR3 comprises 15 residues. The germline CDR1 and CDR2 sequences are MNHEY and SMNVEV (reference sequence). Trimming removed 8 bases from V and 8 bases from J; junction bases left unmatched: 11. CDR3 in amino acids: CASSLRQGAREKLFF. The CDR3, as DNA: TGTGCCAGCTCCCTTCGACAGGGGGCACGGGAAAAACTGTTTTTT. Using reference TRBV27 and TRBJ1-4 for the parts outside the CDR3, the full variable domain is EAQVTQNPRYLITVTGKKLTVTCSQNMNHEYMSWYRQDPGLGLRQIYYSMNVEVTDKGDVPEGYKVSRKEKRNFPLILESPSPNQTSLYFCASSLRQGAREKLFFGSGTQLSVL.

Ten or more counts support this clonotype. The chain links TRBV29-1 to TRBJ2-7, with 11 bases identical to TRBD1. The ends lost 7 bases at V and 2 bases at J; junction bases unmatched: 4. CDR1 is SQVTM, CDR2 ANQGSEA, per germline. This CDR3 is 13 amino acids long. The CDR3 reads CSAGGQGAYEQYF. The CDR3 nucleotides read TGCAGCGCGGGGGGACAGGGGGCCTACGAGCAGTACTTC.

The rearrangement links TRBV5-1 to TRBJ1-1, with a possible D match to TRBD1 (5 bases). This CDR3 contains 13 residues. Trimming pared 3 bases from V and 1 base from J, leaving 7 bases between. Germline CDR1 is SGHRS and CDR2 is YFSETQ. The chain's CDR3 is CASSWGKNTEAFF. In nucleotides, the CDR3 is TGCGCCAGCAGCTGGGGGAAGAACACTGAAGCTTTCTTT.

The chain couples TRBV11-2 to TRBJ1-2, with TRBD1 matching 9 bases. There are 16 residues in the CDR3. J was trimmed by 0 bases and V by 5 bases; bases with no gene match: 7. Germline V gene data show CDR1 as SGHAT and CDR2 as FQNNGV. CDR3 residues: CASSKRGQGSNYGYTF. Here the CDR3 DNA reads TGTGCCAGCAGCAAAAGGGGACAGGGATCTAACTATGGCTACACCTTC.

This clonotype was recorded a few times. V gene TRBV14 combines with J gene TRBJ2-7; the D is unclear. V was clipped by 4 bases and J by 4 bases, with 14 bases between them. The CDR3 consists of 14 residues. Germline V gene data show CDR1 as SGHDN and CDR2 as FVKESK. The CDR3 sequence is CASSPSSLRYEQYF. As DNA, the CDR3 is TGTGCCAGCAGCCCCTCTAGTCTTCGATACGAGCAGTACTTC.